This note documents a single T cell receptor (beta chain) sequence. Its antigen remains unidentified. No much larger clone is present one base from it, and per-base qualities are unavailable. The data were obtained in a study of shared clonotypes between healthy human individuals (dated by TCRdb to the early 2020s). Regarding the study in general: The cohort included three men and two women between 18 and 49 years of age. Per donor, three plates each were used for CD4 naive and CD4 memory, two for CD8 naive, and one for CD8 memory. To estimate repertoire size and how much clonotypes are shared between individuals, the study performed deep sequencing of blood TCR repertoires from a few healthy adults. To increase sequencing depth and limit assay-specific biases, different laboratories used diverse techniques to prepare libraries and sequence TCR repertoires. Each donor's leukapheresis produced roughly between roughly 0.85 and 9.5 billion PBMCs.

Study-level results and caveats: Sampling was limited to blood, and TCR repertoires in tissue likely differ from TCR repertoires in blood. Based on pairwise subsampling, the degree of clonotype sharing among donors was expected to be affected by sequencing depth. When a few donors were compared, the shared fraction of clonotypes was about 5.4% for naive CD4, around 4% for naive CD8, 2.3% for memory CD4, and approximately 0.4% for memory CD8. Because the study included only a small number of donors, the genetic and exposure-history diversity represented was limited. Naive subsets generally had larger estimated clonotype richness than memory subsets did. Clonotypes shared by all four sorted-subset donors showed higher generation probabilities than non-shared clonotypes. Even with the large sequencing depth, rarefaction of the sorted-subset datasets indicated that sequencing was incomplete.

Using the deep immunoSEQ assay, multiplex PCR amplified TCR CDR3 regions from genomic DNA. Extracted genomic DNA from each cell subset was distributed evenly across all wells of several immunoSEQ 96-well plates, and each plate was treated as a replicate. Each replicate PCR for sorted subsets received about 210 ng genomic DNA, equal to tens of thousands of T cell genomes. The purified libraries were quantified using a Qubit 3.0 fluorometer, sized with a Bioanalyzer 2100, and then quantified again using the KAPA Library Quantification kit. Every immunoSEQ 96-well plate was sequenced on a separate single-read 150-cycle Illumina NextSeq 550 flow cell. As for how the authors treated the data: Because the immunoSEQ output included only junctional sequences and no quality scores, the filtering could not be the same as the filtering used for full-length reads. Sequences were annotated with PyIR, a Python wrapper for IgBLAST v1.9, and V/J genes and CDR3 were assigned using IMGT germline references. Reads were filtered out if the reads had weak V/J assignments (E-value above 1e-6), no CDR3, stop codons, out-of-frame junctions, or ambiguous translated residues. V3J clonotypes were defined as sequences sharing an identical inferred V gene, J gene, and CDR3 amino acid sequence. The percentage overlap between two repertoires was calculated by dividing the number of shared unique clonotypes by the size of the smaller repertoire. Richness of each repertoire was evaluated using RTK rarefaction, the Chao1 estimator, and Recon v2.1 estimates of unobserved clonotypes. Generation probabilities were computed with OLGA for all TCRbeta clonotypes obtained by the gDNA method from several donors. In its TCRdb copy, this immuneACCESS table keeps in-frame sequences only and misses some clones. Where compared with another copy, unresolved V genes explain less than half of these, and the others have no known cause. D and trimming come from the DNA, and the V and J calls and clone size come from that table. The sample table lists more than 900,000 clones, approximately 80% of them with a count of one. The top ten constitute 0.5% to 0.65% of the sample.

Based on the germline V gene, the CDR1 and CDR2 sequences are SGHTA and FQGTGA. The germline V and J ends show losses of 5 bases and 3 bases respectively, and no gene match explains 2 bases of the junction. There are 14 amino acids in the CDR3, from cysteine to phenylalanine inclusive. Just CDR3 DNA is preserved here, 42 bases in frame from base 1. The donors were healthy, HIV-negative adults who had no recently reported acute infections or vaccinations. Only Caucasian adults living in Nashville, Tennessee, USA were represented among the donors. CD4+ T cells were enriched by magnetic negative selection; naive cells were then positively selected on CD45RA, and the negative fraction formed the memory subset. After blood collection by leukapheresis, PBMCs were isolated using Ficoll-Histopaque density gradient centrifugation and then cryopreserved in the vapor phase of liquid nitrogen. Purity and quantity of every magnetically sorted T cell population were checked by analytical flow cytometry. Genomic DNA was isolated from every sorted fraction and measured by UV absorbance on a Nanodrop 2000c.

This TCR came from a man between 18 and 29 years old in good health. Some clones in this sample may be carry-over from other donors' samples. The V and J genes are TRBV7-3 and TRBJ2-5; 11 bases in the middle match TRBD2. Sequencing used memory CD4+ T cells from PBMCs. The label giving this sample's cell subset or site can be read as: CD45RA-negative fraction. The CDR3 protein sequence reads: CASSPTSGKETQYF. The bases read TGTGCCAGCAGCCCGACTAGCGGGAAAGAGACCCAGTACTTC.